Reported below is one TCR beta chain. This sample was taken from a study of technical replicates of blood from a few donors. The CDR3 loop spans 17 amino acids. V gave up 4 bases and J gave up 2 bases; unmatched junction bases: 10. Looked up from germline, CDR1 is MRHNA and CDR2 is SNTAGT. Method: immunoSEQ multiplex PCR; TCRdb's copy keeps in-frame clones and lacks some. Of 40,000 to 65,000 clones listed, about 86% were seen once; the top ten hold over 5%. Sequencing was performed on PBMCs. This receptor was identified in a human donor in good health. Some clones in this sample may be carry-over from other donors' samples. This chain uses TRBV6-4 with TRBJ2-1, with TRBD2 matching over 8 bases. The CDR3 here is CASSAIPGTRTYNEQFF. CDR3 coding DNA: TGTGCCAGCAGTGCAATCCCTGGGACTAGAACCTACAATGAGCAGTTCTTC.